This section outlines one TCR beta chain sequence together with its context. As yet, its antigen is unknown. These data belong to a study of T-cell memory formation after mild COVID-19. This CDR3 spans 16 amino acids. Losses at the gene ends were 5 bases for V and 6 bases for J; bases not matched to a gene: 12. Germline V gene data show CDR1 as MGHRA and CDR2 as YSYEKL. Study conclusions and caveats: Pre-infection memory held some responding clones, suggesting pre-existing cross-reactive T cells responded. Clones contracting over day 15 to 85 were CD4/CD8 balanced, with later expanders leaning CD4+. Chiefly within CM and EM were the contracting CD4+ clones; CD8+ ones were within EMRA. The authors left the SARS-CoV-2 specificity of second-wave clones peaking on day 37 unconfirmed.

TCRdb reanalysed the 5' RACE reads using MiXCR and keeps one entry per CDR3 protein. The top ten clones hold around 13% of a sample with 350,000 to 400,000 distinct CDR3 sequences, approximately 21% of them seen once. This TCR derives from an adult woman who had mild COVID-19 (a few samples of this study predate the infection). Cell type and time point are not known. The rearrangement uses TRBV4-1 and TRBJ2-1; 8 nucleotides align to TRBD2. The material sequenced was PBMCs or a T cell subset sorted from them (not recorded which). CDR3 DNA: TGCGCCAGCAGCGTCCGGTATAGCGGGGAATTCAATGAGCAGTTCTTC. Translation: CASSVRYSGEFNEQFF.